This T cell receptor beta chain was recovered during a study of blood T cell repertoires in COVID-19. Clones were sequenced by immunoSEQ multiplex PCR, and TCRdb holds only the in-frame ones, with some missing. Here the sample spans 150,000 to 160,000 clones, approximately 80% being singletons. The V end lost 4 bases, the J end lost 7 bases, and 9 bases lay between the germline ends. Germline CDR1 reads SGHRS; CDR2 reads YFSETQ. This CDR3 comprises 12 residues. The sequence was obtained from a woman aged 60-75 years with acute or convalescent COVID-19. Material for sequencing was peripheral blood. The rearrangement links TRBV5-1 to TRBJ2-1, with D tentatively TRBD1 (5 bases). The DNA for the CDR3 is TGCGCCAGCAGCCCCCAGGGTAATGAGCAGTTCTTC. This gives the protein CASSPQGNEQFF.